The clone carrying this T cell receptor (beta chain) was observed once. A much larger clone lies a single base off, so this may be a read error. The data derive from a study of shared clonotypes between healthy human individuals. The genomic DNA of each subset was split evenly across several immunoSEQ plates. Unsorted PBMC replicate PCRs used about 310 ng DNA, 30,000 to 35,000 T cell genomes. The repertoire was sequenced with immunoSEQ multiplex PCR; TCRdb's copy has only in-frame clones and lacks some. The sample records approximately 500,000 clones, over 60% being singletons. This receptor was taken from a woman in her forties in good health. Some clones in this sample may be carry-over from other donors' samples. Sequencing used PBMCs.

In DNA, the CDR3 is TGTGCCAGCGCCCGGGACAGGGGGCAAGAGGCCCAGTACTTC. Translated, it gives CASARDRGQEAQYF. This rearrangement joins TRBV18 to TRBJ2-5; 12 bases line up with TRBD1. This CDR3 is built from 14 residues. The germline CDR1 and CDR2 sequences are KGHSH and LQKENI.